The next 2 T cell receptor beta chains were all read from a single sample in a study of blood T cell repertoires in COVID-19. Libraries were prepared by immunoSEQ multiplex PCR; TCRdb keeps only in-frame clonotypes and omits some of them. Of 200,000 to 300,000 clones in the sample, around 85% were seen once. Sample: peripheral blood. The receptor source for this set is a man between 60 and 75 years old with acute or convalescent COVID-19.

This clone occurred once. This chain uses TRBV6-1 with TRBJ1-1; 7 bases are shared with TRBD1. Per the germline V gene, CDR1 is MNHNS and CDR2 is SASEGT. V dropped 0 bases and J dropped 8; count of bases not matched to a gene: 3. This CDR3 comprises 13 residues. This chain's CDR3 is CASSEALRGEAFF. CDR3 nucleotides: TGTGCCAGCAGTGAAGCGCTCAGGGGGGAAGCTTTCTTT.

This chain connects TRBV4-2 to TRBJ2-2; 10 bases are shared with TRBD2. The CDR3 has 19 amino acids. V shed 0 bases and J 4 bases; nucleotides not matched to a gene: 11. Germline values: CDR1 LGHNA, CDR2 YNFKEQ. CDR3 amino acids: CASSQDAASGSQSTGELFF. CDR3 nucleotide sequence: TGTGCCAGCAGCCAAGATGCGGCTAGCGGGAGTCAGAGCACCGGGGAGCTGTTTTTT.